This TCR beta chain derives from a study of glioma-infiltrating T cells. The study, taken as a whole, reports: Non-neoplastic patients had below-expected tissue-blood divergence, while all gliomas exceeded expectation.

Amplification of TCR alpha and beta CDR3 regions from RNA used iRepertoire nested multiplex PCR. One-step reverse transcription and amplification started from about 100-400 ng of tissue mRNA or PBMC total RNA. TCRdb fed the multiplex PCR reads into MiXCR, producing one record per CDR3 protein. This sample yields 100,000 to 150,000 distinct CDR3 sequences, of which more than 20% are seen a single time; 27% belongs to the top ten. Only a few counts were recorded for this clonotype. As yet, its antigen is unknown. Per germline, CDR1 SGHTA and CDR2 FQGNSA. This CDR3 is 14 amino acids long. V was pared by 9 bases and J by 2 bases, with 15 bases between.

The receptor's source is a human donor with low-grade glioma or glioblastoma, undergoing nonglioma brain surgery, or in good health (not recorded which). V usage is TRBV7-2 and J usage is TRBJ2-3, with D perhaps matching TRBD1 (6 bases). The sequencing input was glioma tissue, nonneoplastic brain tissue, or PBMCs (not recorded which). CDR3 sequence (DNA): TGTGCCAGTACACGGGACACCTACACAGATACGCAGTATTTT. Its translation: CASTRDTYTDTQYF.